This T cell receptor (beta chain) is from a study of cytomegalovirus exposure and HLA in healthy donors. Points from the study as a whole: The classifier reportedly diagnosed cytomegalovirus status with high specificity and sensitivity. Later examination showed HLA-associated TCR beta chains had greater clonal expansion than equally common others. The sole available immune exposure information was CMV serostatus. According to a later analysis, donors in an Asian-associated ancestry cluster reportedly had fewer N-insertions than the 666-donor mean.

V was pared by 7 bases and J by 6 bases, with 15 bases between. Germline CDR1 SGHTA, CDR2 FQGTGA. There are 13 residues in the CDR3. Remarks on this clone: Its antigen is not known.

The PCR ran on 60 Vbeta and 13 Jbeta primers. Here immunoSEQ multiplex PCR was the method, and the copy in TCRdb shows in-frame clones only, minus some. The sample holds approximately 120,000 clones, approximately 82% seen once. The specimen sequenced was PBMCs. V gene TRBV7-3 combines with J gene TRBJ1-2; D may be TRBD1 (5 bases). The TCR sequence derives from a man between 18 and 29 years old in good health and CMV-seropositive. The CDR3: CASTREGTDGYTF. In DNA form, the CDR3 reads TGTGCCAGCACCAGGGAGGGAACGGATGGCTACACCTTC.